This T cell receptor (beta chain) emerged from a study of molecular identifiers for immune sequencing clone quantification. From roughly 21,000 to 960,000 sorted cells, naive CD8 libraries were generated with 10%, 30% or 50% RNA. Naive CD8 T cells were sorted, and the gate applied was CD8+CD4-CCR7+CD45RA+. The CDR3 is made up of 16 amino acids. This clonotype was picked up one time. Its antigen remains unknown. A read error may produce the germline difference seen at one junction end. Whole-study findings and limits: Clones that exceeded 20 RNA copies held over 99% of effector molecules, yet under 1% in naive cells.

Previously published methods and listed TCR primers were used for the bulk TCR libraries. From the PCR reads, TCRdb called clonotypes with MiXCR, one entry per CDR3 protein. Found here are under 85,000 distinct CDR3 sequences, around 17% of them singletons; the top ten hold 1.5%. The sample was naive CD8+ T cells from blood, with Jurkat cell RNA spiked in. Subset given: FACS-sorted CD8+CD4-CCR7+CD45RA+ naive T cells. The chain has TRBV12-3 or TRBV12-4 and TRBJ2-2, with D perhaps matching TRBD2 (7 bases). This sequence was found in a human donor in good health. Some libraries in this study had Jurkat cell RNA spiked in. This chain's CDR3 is CVSSPWGGRNTGELFF. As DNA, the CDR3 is TGTGTCAGCAGTCCGTGGGGGGGGCGTAACACCGGGGAGCTGTTTTTT.